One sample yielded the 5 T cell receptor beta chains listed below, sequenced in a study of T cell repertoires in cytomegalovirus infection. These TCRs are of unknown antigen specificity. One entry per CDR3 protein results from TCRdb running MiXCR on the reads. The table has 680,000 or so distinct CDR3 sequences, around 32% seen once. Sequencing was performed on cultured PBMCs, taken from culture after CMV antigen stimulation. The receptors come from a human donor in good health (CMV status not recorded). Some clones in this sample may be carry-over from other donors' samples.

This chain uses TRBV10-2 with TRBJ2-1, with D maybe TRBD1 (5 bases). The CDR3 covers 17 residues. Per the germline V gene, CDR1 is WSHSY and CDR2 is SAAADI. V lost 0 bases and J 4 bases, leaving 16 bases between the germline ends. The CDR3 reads CASSESVWGSGYNEQFF. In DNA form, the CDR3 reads TGCGCCAGCAGTGAGTCCGTTTGGGGCAGTGGGTACAATGAGCAGTTCTTC.

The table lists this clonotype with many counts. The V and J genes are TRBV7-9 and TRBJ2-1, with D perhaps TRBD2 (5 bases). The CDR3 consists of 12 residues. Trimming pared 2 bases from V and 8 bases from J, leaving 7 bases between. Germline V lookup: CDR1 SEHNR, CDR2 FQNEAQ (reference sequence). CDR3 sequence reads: CASSLYGDEQFF. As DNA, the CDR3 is TGTGCCAGCAGCTTATACGGGGATGAGCAGTTCTTC.

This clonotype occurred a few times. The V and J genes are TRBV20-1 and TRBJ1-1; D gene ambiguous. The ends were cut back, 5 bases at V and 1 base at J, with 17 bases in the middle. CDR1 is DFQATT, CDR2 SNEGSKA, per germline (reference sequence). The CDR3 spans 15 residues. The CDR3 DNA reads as TGCAGTGCTGGAAACCCCAGCGCGGGGAACACTGAAGCTTTCTTT. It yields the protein CSAGNPSAGNTEAFF.

This CDR3 reads CSARVPGIAYEQYF. DNA for the CDR3: TGCAGTGCTAGAGTCCCAGGGATAGCCTACGAGCAGTACTTC. The chain has TRBV20-1 and TRBJ2-7, with D perhaps TRBD1 (5 bases). The V end was cut by 1 base, the J end by 2 bases, with 12 bases between. This CDR3 comprises 14 residues. The germline gives CDR1 DFQATT, CDR2 SNEGSKA (reference sequence).

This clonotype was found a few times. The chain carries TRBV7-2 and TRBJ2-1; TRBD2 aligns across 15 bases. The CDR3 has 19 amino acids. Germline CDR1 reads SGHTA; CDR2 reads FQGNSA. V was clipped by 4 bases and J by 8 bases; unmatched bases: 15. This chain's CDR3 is CASSSSPGLAGGDEDEQFF. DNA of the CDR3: TGTGCCAGCAGCTCCTCTCCGGGACTAGCGGGGGGTGATGAGGATGAGCAGTTCTTC.